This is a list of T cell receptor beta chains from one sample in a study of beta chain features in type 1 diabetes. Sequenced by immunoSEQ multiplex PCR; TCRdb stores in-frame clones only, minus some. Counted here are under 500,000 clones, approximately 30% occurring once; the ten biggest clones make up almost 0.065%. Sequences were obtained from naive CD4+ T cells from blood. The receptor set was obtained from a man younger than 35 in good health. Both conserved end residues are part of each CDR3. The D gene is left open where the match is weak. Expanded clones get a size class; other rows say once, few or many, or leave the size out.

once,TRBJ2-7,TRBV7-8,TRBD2,CASSARTSGYEQYF,TGTGCCAGCAGCGCCCGGACTAGCGGGTACGAGCAGTACTTC
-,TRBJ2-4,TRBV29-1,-,CSAGTYIQYF,TGCAGCGCCGGGACTTACATTCAGTACTTC
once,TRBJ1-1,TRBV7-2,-,CASNGNLNTEAFF,TGTGCCAGCAACGGAAATTTGAACACTGAAGCTTTCTTT
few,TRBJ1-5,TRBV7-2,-,CASSLVGGAQPQHF,TGTGCCAGCAGCTTAGTTGGTGGAGCTCAGCCCCAGCATTTT
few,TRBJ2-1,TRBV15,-,CATSRDWETGYEQFF,TGTGCCACCAGCAGAGATTGGGAGACAGGATATGAGCAGTTCTTC
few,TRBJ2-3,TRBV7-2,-,CASSQRTSGTDTQYF,TGTGCCAGCAGCCAGAGGACTTCCGGCACAGATACGCAGTATTTT
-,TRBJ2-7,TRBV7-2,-,CASSLAPGAYEQYF,TGTGCCAGCAGCTTAGCGCCAGGTGCCTACGAGCAGTACTTC
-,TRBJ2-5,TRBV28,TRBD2,CAIRAGTSSETQYF,TGTGCCATCCGAGCGGGGACTAGCTCGGAGACCCAGTACTTC
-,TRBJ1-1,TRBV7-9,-,CASSRTGNTEAFF,TGTGCCAGCAGCCGGACGGGGAACACTGAAGCTTTCTTT
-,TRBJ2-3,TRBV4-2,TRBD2,CASSRPLAGETDTQYF,TGTGCCAGCAGCCGGCCCCTAGCGGGAGAAACAGATACGCAGTATTTT
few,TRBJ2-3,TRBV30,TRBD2,CAAGLAGGMDTQYF,TGTGCCGCCGGACTAGCGGGAGGGATGGATACGCAGTATTTT
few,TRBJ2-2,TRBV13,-,CASQEGTNTGELFF,TGTGCCAGCCAAGAAGGGACCAACACCGGGGAGCTGTTTTTT
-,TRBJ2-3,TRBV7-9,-,CASSSTIRTDTQYF,TGTGCCAGCAGCTCGACCATCCGCACAGATACGCAGTATTTT
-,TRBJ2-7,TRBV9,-,CASSPKGRLTGEQYF,TGTGCCAGCAGCCCAAAGGGGCGTCTAACGGGCGAGCAGTACTTC
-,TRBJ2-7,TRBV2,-,CASSPQGQSYEQYF,TGTGCCAGCAGTCCACAGGGCCAGTCCTACGAGCAGTACTTC
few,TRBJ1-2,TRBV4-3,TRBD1,CASSRGDRSYGYTF,TGCGCCAGCAGCCGAGGGGACAGGTCCTATGGCTACACCTTC
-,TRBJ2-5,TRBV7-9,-,CASSYGPERETQYF,TGTGCCAGCAGCTATGGGCCCGAACGGGAGACCCAGTACTTC
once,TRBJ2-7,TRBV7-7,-,CASSIDGYSYEQYF,TGTGCTAGCAGCATAGACGGATACTCCTACGAGCAGTACTTC
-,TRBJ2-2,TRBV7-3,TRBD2,CASRTGTSLAGELFF,TGTGCCAGCAGAACCGGGACTAGTTTGGCCGGGGAGCTGTTTTTT
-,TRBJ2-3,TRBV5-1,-,CASSLGGSDTQYF,TGCGCCAGCAGCTTGGGGGGATCCGATACGCAGTATTTT
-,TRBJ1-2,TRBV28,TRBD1,CASGTAYGYTF,TGTGCCAGCGGGACAGCCTATGGCTACACCTTC
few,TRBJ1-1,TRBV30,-,CAWGRTPEAFF,TGTGCCTGGGGGCGGACCCCTGAAGCTTTCTTT
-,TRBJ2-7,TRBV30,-,CAWGDGSYEQYF,TGTGCCTGGGGGGACGGCTCCTACGAGCAGTACTTC
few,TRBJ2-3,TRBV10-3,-,CAISEPLGESTQYF,TGTGCCATCAGTGAGCCTCTTGGGGAGAGCACGCAGTATTTT
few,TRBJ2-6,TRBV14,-,CASSPLVDSGANVLTF,TGTGCCAGCAGCCCCCTCGTAGACTCTGGGGCCAACGTCCTGACTTTC
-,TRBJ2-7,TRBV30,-,CAWSVEDSYEQYF,TGTGCCTGGAGTGTAGAGGACTCCTACGAGCAGTACTTC
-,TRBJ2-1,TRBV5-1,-,CASSMIKNEQFF,TGCGCCAGCAGCATGATTAAAAATGAGCAGTTCTTC
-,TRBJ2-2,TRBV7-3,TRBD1,CASSSTGSGELFF,TGTGCCAGCAGCTCGACAGGGTCCGGGGAGCTGTTTTTT
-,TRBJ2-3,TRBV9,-,CASSVARVADTQYF,TGTGCCAGCAGCGTAGCTAGGGTCGCAGATACGCAGTATTTT
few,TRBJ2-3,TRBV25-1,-,CASSEPWDTQYF,TGTGCCAGCAGTGAACCGTGGGATACGCAGTATTTT
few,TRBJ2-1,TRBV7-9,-,CASSLGAGDEQFF,TGTGCCAGCAGCTTAGGAGCGGGCGATGAGCAGTTCTTC
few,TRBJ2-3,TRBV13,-,CASSLRETDTQYF,TGTGCCAGCAGCCTCCGGGAGACAGATACGCAGTATTTT
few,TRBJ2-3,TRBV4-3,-,CASSLRRGYTQYF,TGCGCCAGCAGCCTGAGGCGGGGTTATACGCAGTATTTT
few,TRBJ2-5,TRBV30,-,CAWSGTVLRETQYF,TGTGCCTGGAGTGGGACCGTCCTCCGAGAGACCCAGTACTTC
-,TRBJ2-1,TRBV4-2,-,CASSQERSANEQFF,TGTGCCAGCAGCCAAGAACGGTCAGCCAATGAGCAGTTCTTC
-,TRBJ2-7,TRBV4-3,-,CASSQDRRATEQYF,TGCGCCAGCAGCCAAGACCGCCGAGCGACTGAGCAGTACTTC
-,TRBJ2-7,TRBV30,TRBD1,CALGQLSYEQYF,TGTGCCTTGGGACAGCTCTCCTACGAGCAGTACTTC
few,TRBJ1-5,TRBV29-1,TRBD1,CSVGDSVLGPQHF,TGCAGCGTTGGGGACAGCGTCCTAGGGCCCCAGCATTTT
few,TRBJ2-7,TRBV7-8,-,CASSLGSRTSYEQYF,TGTGCCAGCAGCTTGGGGTCCAGGACGAGTTACGAGCAGTACTTC
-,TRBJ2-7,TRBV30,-,CAWNQDRSSYEQYF,TGTGCCTGGAACCAAGACCGTAGCTCCTACGAGCAGTACTTC
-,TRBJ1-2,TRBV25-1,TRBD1,CASVRTGGLVGYTF,TGTGCCAGCGTAAGGACAGGGGGCCTGGTGGGCTACACCTTC
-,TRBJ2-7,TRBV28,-,CASSFRMVGQGNKYEQYF,TGTGCCAGCAGTTTTCGGATGGTCGGGCAGGGTAATAAGTACGAGCAGTACTTC
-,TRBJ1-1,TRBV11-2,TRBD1,CASSRGTGGSVIF,TGTGCCAGCAGCCGCGGCACAGGGGGCTCAGTGATTTTT
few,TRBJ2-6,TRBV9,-,CASRRFGANVLTF,TGTGCCAGCAGAAGGTTTGGGGCCAACGTCCTGACTTTC
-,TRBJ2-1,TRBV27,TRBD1,CASSSQGQSYNEQFF,TGTGCCAGCAGTTCACAGGGACAGTCCTACAATGAGCAGTTCTTC
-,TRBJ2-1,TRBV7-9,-,CASSFEQLSYNEQFF,TGTGCCAGCAGCTTTGAGCAGTTGTCCTACAATGAGCAGTTCTTC
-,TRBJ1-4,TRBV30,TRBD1,CASTTGPNEKLFF,TGTGCCTCCACGACAGGGCCGAATGAAAAACTGTTTTTT
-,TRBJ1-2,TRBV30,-,CAWNRVGYGYTF,TGTGCCTGGAACAGGGTCGGGTATGGCTACACCTTC
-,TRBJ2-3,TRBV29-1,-,CSVQQGGADTQYF,TGCAGCGTCCAACAGGGTGGGGCAGATACGCAGTATTTT
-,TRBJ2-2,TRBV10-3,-,CAISESRQGRSGELFF,TGTGCCATCAGTGAGTCGCGGCAGGGTCGATCCGGGGAGCTGTTTTTT